This TCR beta chain came from a study of Tregs in tolerant kidney transplant recipients. Using immunoSEQ multiplex PCR, the repertoire was profiled, and TCRdb retains in-frame clones only, with some absent. Here the sample spans about 94,000 clones, roughly 93% being singletons. The CDR3 runs 12 residues. V lost 6 bases to trimming and J lost 10 bases, with 10 bases between them. Germline CDR1 and CDR2: MDHEN and SYDVKM. The TCR sequence derives from a human donor who received a combined kidney and bone marrow transplant. This chain uses TRBV28 with TRBJ1-6; possible D gene TRBD1, 5 bases. The material was CD4+ T cells from blood, obtained before the transplant. The CDR3 here is CASRSGGSPLHF. The CDR3 DNA is TGTGCCAGCAGGTCCGGGGGGTCACCCCTCCACTTT. Full variable domain (missing parts from reference TRBV28 and TRBJ1-6): DVKVTQSSRYLVKRTGEKVFLECVQDMDHENMFWYRQDPGLGLRLIYFSYDVKMKEKGDIPEGYSVSREKKERFSLILESASTNQTSMYLCASRSGGSPLHFGNGTRLTVT.